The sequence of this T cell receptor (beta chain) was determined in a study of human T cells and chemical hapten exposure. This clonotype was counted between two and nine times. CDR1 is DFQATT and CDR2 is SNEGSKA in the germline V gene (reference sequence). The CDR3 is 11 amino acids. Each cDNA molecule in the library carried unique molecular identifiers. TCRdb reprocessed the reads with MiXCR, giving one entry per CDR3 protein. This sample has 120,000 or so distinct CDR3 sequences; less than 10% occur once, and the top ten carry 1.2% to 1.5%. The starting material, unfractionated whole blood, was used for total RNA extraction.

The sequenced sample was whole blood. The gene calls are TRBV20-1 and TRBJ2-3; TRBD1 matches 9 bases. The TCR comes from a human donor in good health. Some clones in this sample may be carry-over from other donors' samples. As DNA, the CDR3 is TGCAGCGGACAGGGGACAGATACGCAGTATTTT. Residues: CSGQGTDTQYF.